This section outlines one T cell receptor beta chain sequence together with its context. One junction end does not reproduce the germline sequence, and a read error may be involved. The CDR3 sequence is 12 residues long. In germline, CDR1 is SEHNR, CDR2 FQNEAQ (reference sequence). The sample is drawn from a study of blood T cell repertoires in COVID-19. Sequenced by immunoSEQ multiplex PCR; TCRdb stores in-frame clones only, minus some. The table has 470,000 or so clones, about 85% seen once; the top ten hold approximately 2%. Specimen: PBMCs or T cells enriched from blood (not recorded which). The sequence was obtained from a woman aged 18-35 years with acute COVID-19. V usage is TRBV7-9 and J usage is TRBJ1-5; D not resolved. The CDR3 DNA reads as TGTGCCAGCAGCTTAGAAGATCAGTCCCAGCATTTT. This codes for CASSLEDQSQHF.